This T cell receptor beta chain is drawn from a study of T cell responses to AZD1222 COVID-19 vaccine. The CDR3 is 13 amino acids. Germline V gene lookup returns CDR1 KGHSH and CDR2 LQKENI. Trimming stripped 4 bases from V and 4 bases from J, with 10 bases between. Comment on this clone: The same CDR3 arises from other DNA sequences in this sample as well.

Using immunoSEQ multiplex PCR, the repertoire was profiled, and TCRdb retains in-frame clones only, with some absent. The table lists 92,000 or so clones, approximately 87% of them singletons. The V gene is TRBV18, the J gene TRBJ2-5; the D gene is possibly TRBD1 (6 bases). The sample consisted of peripheral blood, taken on day 0 of AZD1222 vaccination. This clonotype originated in an adult in good health. The CDR3 coding sequence is TGTGCCAGCTCACAGGGACACCGAGAGACCCAGTACTTC. Protein product: CASSQGHRETQYF.